The 3 T cell receptor beta chains reported below all come from one sample, sequenced in a study of CD8 T cells in Susac syndrome. RNA was extracted with the RNeasy kit, and a quantity of about 0.45 to 1 ug was reverse transcribed using random hexamers. TCRdb itself ran the immunoSEQ multiplex PCR reads through MiXCR, one entry per CDR3 protein. The repertoire holds roughly 50,000 distinct CDR3 sequences, nearly 95% seen once, with around 0.38% in the top ten. Sequenced sample: CD8+ T cells from PBMCs. All receptors come from a human donor in good health.

The chain links TRBV27 to TRBJ2-1; perhaps D is TRBD1 or TRBD2 (5 bases each). Germline V gives CDR1 MNHEY, CDR2 SMNVEV (reference sequence). This CDR3 has 12 residues. Trimming removed 7 bases at V and 10 bases at J, with 14 bases between. The CDR3 loop reads CASTTGTSEQFF. In DNA, the CDR3 is TGTGCCAGCACTACCGGGACGTCGGAGCAGTTCTTC.

This clonotype has a single count. For the CDR3, the DNA is TGTGCCAGCAGCTTCAGCGGGAGGCCTAACACAGATACGCAGTATTTT. It translates to CASSFSGRPNTDTQYF. This chain uses TRBV7-2 with TRBJ2-3, with 9 bases that match TRBD2. V gave up 3 bases and J gave up 2 bases; unmatched junction bases: 6. Germline V CDR1 and CDR2: SGHTA, FQGNSA. The CDR3 is 16 amino acids.

The rearrangement links TRBV13 to TRBJ1-1, with 7 bases matching TRBD1. CDR3 length: 15 amino acids. Unmatched junction bases numbered 3, after V lost 0 bases and J lost 2 bases. The germline gives CDR1 PRHDT, CDR2 FYEKMQ (reference sequence). Here the CDR3 reads CASSLGGDSNTEAFF. The CDR3 DNA reads as TGTGCCAGCAGCTTAGGCGGGGACAGCAACACTGAAGCTTTCTTT.